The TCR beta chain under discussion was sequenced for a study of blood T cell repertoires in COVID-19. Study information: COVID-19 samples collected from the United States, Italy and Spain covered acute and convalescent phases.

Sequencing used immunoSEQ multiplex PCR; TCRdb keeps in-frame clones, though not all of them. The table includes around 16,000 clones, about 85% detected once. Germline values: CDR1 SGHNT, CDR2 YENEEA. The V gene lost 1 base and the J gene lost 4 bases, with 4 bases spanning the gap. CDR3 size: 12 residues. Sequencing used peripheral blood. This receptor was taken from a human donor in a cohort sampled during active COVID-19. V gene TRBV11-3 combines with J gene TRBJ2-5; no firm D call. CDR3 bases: TGTGCCAGCAGCTTAGCAGGAGAGACCCAGTACTTC. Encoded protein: CASSLAGETQYF.